This T cell receptor (beta chain) was recovered during a study of CD8+CD57+ T cells in acquired aplastic anemia. This clonotype was observed many times. For sequencing, patients were chosen who had shown expansion of CD8+CD57+ cells by flow cytometry. Germline V CDR1 and CDR2: LGHDT, YNNKEL (reference sequence). Trimming removed 1 base from V and 3 bases from J, with 16 bases in between. This CDR3 region has 16 residues. For CDR3 and TCR beta VDJ profiling, genomic DNA was the template used. TCRdb re-analysed the reads in MiXCR, keeping a single row per CDR3 protein. The data contain roughly 280,000 distinct CDR3 sequences, about 50% of them singletons.

J is TRBJ2-7 and V is TRBV3-1; TRBD2 is a possible D gene (5 bases). This clonotype was sampled from a human donor with aplastic anemia. Sequencing was performed on sorted CD4+, CD8+, or CD8+CD57+ T cells (not recorded which) from PBMCs. The CDR3 region has the DNA TGTGCCAGCAGCCAAGGCCCGGGCCTCGGGATCTACGAGCAGTACTTC. Encoded protein: CASSQGPGLGIYEQYF.